A selection of T cell receptor beta chains follows, all from one sample in a study of shared clonotypes between healthy human individuals. Generated by immunoSEQ multiplex PCR, the TCRdb table keeps only in-frame clones and is missing some. The table has approximately 2.5 million clones, 90% to 95% seen once; the top ten hold 0.35% to 0.45%. Sequencing used naive CD4+ T cells from PBMCs. These receptors were taken from a man younger than 30 in good health. Some clones in this sample may be carry-over from other donors' samples. Each CDR3 is given with its conserved first and last residue. The D gene is left open where the match is weak. Part of the rows lack a size; the others show once, few, many or a class for expanded clones.

CAWSAPSLGGYTF | TGTGCCTGGAGTGCTCCCAGTCTCGGTGGCTACACCTTC | TRBV30 | - | TRBJ1-2 | -
CASSPGGEGAGNTIYF | TGCGCCAGCAGCCCGGGGGGCGAGGGCGCTGGAAACACCATATATTTT | TRBV5-1 | - | TRBJ1-3 | -
CASSFRGGTQYF | TGTGCCAGCAGTTTTAGGGGGGGGACCCAGTACTTC | TRBV27 | - | TRBJ2-5 | -
CASSLGVETQYF | TGTGCCAGCAGCTTGGGGGTGGAGACCCAGTACTTC | TRBV7-9 | - | TRBJ2-5 | -
CASSFRPPLIHF | TGTGCCAGTAGTTTTCGGCCGCCTCTGATACATTTT | TRBV19 | - | TRBJ2-3 | -
CASSMDRRENEQFF | TGCGCCAGCAGCATGGACAGGCGGGAGAATGAGCAGTTCTTC | TRBV5-1 | - | TRBJ2-1 | -
CASSPGLGQTWYEQYF | TGTGCCAGCAGCCCCGGGCTGGGACAGACGTGGTACGAGCAGTACTTC | TRBV9 | - | TRBJ2-7 | TRBD1
CALLLYRGNNQPQHF | TGTGCCCTTCTCTTATACAGGGGCAACAATCAGCCCCAGCATTTT | TRBV19 | - | TRBJ1-5 | TRBD1
CASSPGTSGRGPSEQFF | TGCGCCAGCAGCCCCGGGACTAGCGGGAGGGGACCTAGTGAGCAGTTCTTC | TRBV5-1 | - | TRBJ2-1 | TRBD2
CASSESGPVNTEAFF | TGTGCCAGCTCAGAAAGCGGACCCGTGAACACTGAAGCTTTCTTT | TRBV18 | - | TRBJ1-1 | -
CASSPGTSGPRMYNEQFF | TGTGCCAGCAGCCCCGGGACTAGCGGGCCCCGGATGTACAATGAGCAGTTCTTC | TRBV14 | - | TRBJ2-1 | TRBD2
CASSLSREGREAFF | TGTGCCAGCAGCTTAAGTCGCGAGGGGCGTGAAGCTTTCTTT | TRBV7-2 | few | TRBJ1-1 | -
CASSLAGNGEQYF | TGTGCCAGCAGCTTAGCGGGGAATGGGGAGCAGTACTTC | TRBV7-2 | - | TRBJ2-7 | -
CASSRSGGSYEQYF | TGTGCCAGCTCACGCTCTGGGGGCTCCTACGAGCAGTACTTC | TRBV18 | - | TRBJ2-7 | -
CASRGRDTIYF | TGTGCCAGCCGGGGCCGGGACACCATATATTTT | TRBV2 | - | TRBJ1-3 | -
CASRLGLERHYEQYF | TGTGCCAGCAGACTCGGACTAGAAAGACACTACGAGCAGTACTTC | TRBV5-4 | once | TRBJ2-7 | TRBD2
CASSRSRDSYEQYF | TGTGCCAGCTCACGAAGCAGGGACTCCTACGAGCAGTACTTC | TRBV18 | - | TRBJ2-7 | -
CASSRLAGPETQYF | TGTGCCAGCAGCCGCCTAGCGGGGCCAGAGACCCAGTACTTC | TRBV5-4 | - | TRBJ2-5 | TRBD2
CASSHTGNLGTQYF | TGTGCCAGTAGTCACACAGGGAACTTAGGGACCCAGTACTTC | TRBV19 | - | TRBJ2-5 | -
CASSPGARSMEKLFF | TGTGCCAGCAGCCCCGGGGCGAGGTCTATGGAAAAACTGTTTTTT | TRBV7-9 | - | TRBJ1-4 | -
CASSPPTGGGWGYEQYF | TGTGCCAGCAGTCCCCCGACAGGGGGTGGGTGGGGCTACGAGCAGTACTTC | TRBV28 | - | TRBJ2-7 | TRBD1
CASSLPYNEQFF | TGTGCCAGCAGCCTGCCCTACAATGAGCAGTTCTTC | TRBV5-4 | - | TRBJ2-1 | -
CAISGTRQGGTGELFF | TGTGCCATCAGTGGAACACGACAGGGGGGCACCGGGGAGCTGTTTTTT | TRBV10-3 | - | TRBJ2-2 | TRBD1
CASTWAGGDLSSYNEQFF | TGTGCCAGCACCTGGGCAGGGGGCGACTTAAGCTCCTACAATGAGCAGTTCTTC | TRBV27 | - | TRBJ2-1 | TRBD1
CASGTGAGAMGTQYF | TGTGCCAGCGGGACGGGCGCAGGGGCGATGGGTACGCAGTATTTT | TRBV7-3 | - | TRBJ2-3 | -
CASSSHWDGGEWEQFF | TGTGCCAGCAGCTCCCACTGGGATGGCGGGGAATGGGAGCAGTTCTTC | TRBV9 | - | TRBJ2-1 | -
CASRRPGTGSYEQYF | TGTGCCAGCAGACGACCCGGGACAGGGTCCTACGAGCAGTACTTC | TRBV28 | - | TRBJ2-7 | TRBD1